These 18 T cell receptor beta chains originate from one sample sequenced in a study of shared clonotypes between healthy human individuals. Generated by immunoSEQ multiplex PCR, the TCRdb table keeps only in-frame clones and is missing some. The sample lists roughly 2,000,000 clones; around 93% were seen once. In the naive CD8 group, cells lacked CD45RO and were positively selected for CCR7, so terminally differentiated effector memory CD45RA+ cells were left out. The sequenced sample consisted of naive CD8+ T cells from PBMCs. The receptors were gathered from a man aged 18-30 years in good health. Some clones in this sample may be carry-over from other donors' samples.

This chain connects TRBV21-1 to TRBJ2-7; TRBD2, as called in the table, went unchecked against the DNA. TRBV21-1 is deemed a pseudogene. CDR3 length equals 14 residues. The CDR3 sequence is CASLIAGDSYEQYF. The CDR3 nucleotides are TGTGCCAGCCTAATAGCGGGAGACTCCTACGAGCAGTACTTC.

The chain employs TRBV10-1 and TRBJ1-1; no clear D. The germline V gene has CDR1 WNHNN and CDR2 SYGVQD (reference sequence). Trimming took off 3 bases at V and 5 bases at J, with 10 bases between the two ends. CDR3 size: 13 residues. The CDR3 loop reads CASSDPGGTEAFF. The CDR3 DNA follows: TGCGCCAGCAGTGACCCAGGTGGGACTGAAGCTTTCTTT.

V and J are TRBV27 and TRBJ1-1, with D possibly being TRBD1 (6 bases). Germline V gives CDR1 MNHEY, CDR2 SMNVEV (reference sequence). The CDR3 loop spans 16 amino acids. The V and J ends lost 7 bases and 5 bases respectively, with 23 bases between them. This CDR3 reads CASINLGAGMMTEAFF. The DNA for the CDR3 is TGTGCCAGCATCAACCTGGGGGCAGGGATGATGACTGAAGCTTTCTTT.

This clone was recorded once. This chain joins TRBV4-1 and TRBJ2-3; a possible D gene is TRBD2 (5 bases). V was clipped by 0 bases and J by 7 bases, with 8 bases between them. This CDR3 comprises 13 residues. CDR1 is MGHRA and CDR2 is YSYEKL in the germline V gene. The CDR3 here is CASSQDAGNTQYF. CDR3 bases: TGCGCCAGCAGCCAAGATGCCGGGAATACGCAGTATTTT.

The chain joins TRBV28 to TRBJ2-4; TRBD2 matches 8 bases. The V gene's germline CDR1 is MDHEN and CDR2 SYDVKM. Losses at the gene ends were 6 bases for V and 6 bases for J; bases not matched to a gene: 7. The CDR3 sequence is 14 residues long. The chain's CDR3 is CASRLKRGRNIQYF. The CDR3 nucleotides read TGTGCCAGCAGGTTAAAGCGGGGGAGAAACATTCAGTACTTC.

This chain connects TRBV5-5 to TRBJ2-7, with D possibly matching TRBD2 (5 bases). The V and J ends lost 1 base and 9 bases respectively, with 23 bases between them. The CDR3 has 16 residues. The germline gives CDR1 SGHKS, CDR2 YYEKEE (reference sequence). The DNA for the CDR3 is TGTGCCAGCAGCTTGTCGACTGGGGAGATCGACTTCGGGCAGTACTTC. Its protein is CASSLSTGEIDFGQYF.

This sequence joins TRBV4-2 and TRBJ2-1, with 11 bases lining up with TRBD2. The CDR3 consists of 18 residues. Trimming removed 2 bases from V and 8 bases from J; junction bases left unmatched: 14. CDR1 is LGHNA and CDR2 is YNFKEQ in the germline V gene. The CDR3 loop is CASSQKTTVAGGPHEQFF. CDR3 nucleotides: TGTGCCAGCAGCCAAAAAACGACTGTAGCGGGAGGGCCGCATGAGCAGTTCTTC.

This clone was detected only a few times. The V call is TRBV7-6, the J call TRBJ2-3; 15 nucleotides line up with TRBD2. Germline CDR1 reads SGHVS; CDR2 reads FNYEAQ. The CDR3 sequence is 15 residues long. V was clipped by 4 bases and J by 4 bases; unmatched bases: 0. The CDR3: CASSWTSGRADTQYF. The CDR3 DNA is TGTGCCAGCAGCTGGACTAGCGGGAGGGCAGATACGCAGTATTTT.

The chain couples TRBV28 to TRBJ1-5; 7 bases agree with TRBD1. Germline assignment: CDR1 MDHEN and CDR2 SYDVKM. Trimming took 2 bases from V and 6 from J; bases not matched to a gene: 7. The CDR3 has 15 amino acids. CDR3 DNA sequence: TGTGCCAGCAGTTTAGAAGGGGGCGCTGGTCAGCCCCAGCATTTT. This gives the protein CASSLEGGAGQPQHF. Based on the CDR3 plus reference TRBV28 and TRBJ1-5, the full variable domain is DVKVTQSSRYLVKRTGEKVFLECVQDMDHENMFWYRQDPGLGLRLIYFSYDVKMKEKGDIPEGYSVSREKKERFSLILESASTNQTSMYLCASSLEGGAGQPQHFGDGTRLSIL.

The chain uses TRBV2 and TRBJ2-2; unclear D gene. CDR1 is SNHLY, CDR2 FYNNEI, per germline. The V end lost 2 bases, the J end lost 4 bases, and 8 bases lay between the germline ends. The CDR3 length is 14 residues. The CDR3 bases are TGTGCCAGCAGTGAATACCCGGGCACCGGGGAGCTGTTTTTT. Its protein is CASSEYPGTGELFF.

The genes are TRBV30 and TRBJ1-2, with D possibly matching TRBD1 (5 bases). The CDR3 is 13 amino acids. Germline CDR1 reads GTSNPN; CDR2 reads SVGIG (reference sequence). The V end lost 3 bases, the J end lost 4 bases, and 12 bases lay between the germline ends. CDR3 in DNA: TGTGCCTGGAGCTGGGGGGATTCCTATGGCTACACCTTC. As protein: CAWSWGDSYGYTF.

The chain recombines TRBV11-2 with TRBJ2-2, with D possibly being TRBD2 (5 bases). Germline-derived CDR1 and CDR2 are SGHAT and FQNNGV. V was cut by 1 base and J by 5 bases, with 11 bases left in between. This CDR3 spans 15 amino acids. The CDR3: CASSLGRLFTGELFF. CDR3 in DNA: TGTGCCAGCAGCTTAGGGAGGCTCTTTACCGGGGAGCTGTTTTTT.

The J gene is TRBJ2-1, the V gene TRBV28, with 10 bases that match TRBD2. CDR3 length: 16 residues. With 1 base clipped from V and 4 bases from J, the junction kept 4 bases outside the gene matches. Germline CDR1 MDHEN, CDR2 SYDVKM. The CDR3 DNA reads TGTGCCAGCAGTTTATACCTAGCGGGAGCTTACAATGAGCAGTTCTTC. Translated: CASSLYLAGAYNEQFF.

The chain recombines TRBV5-4 with TRBJ2-7, with D perhaps TRBD2 (5 bases). Germline CDR1 reads SGHNT; CDR2 reads YYREEE (reference sequence). Between the trimmed V and J ends, which lost 5 bases and 1 base, there was a span of 19 bases. The CDR3 consists of 16 residues. The CDR3: CASRPGVVSSSYEQYF. CDR3 coding DNA: TGTGCCAGCAGACCCGGGGTCGTATCCTCTTCCTACGAGCAGTACTTC.

This rearrangement joins TRBV7-9 to TRBJ2-7; tentatively, D is TRBD1 or TRBD2 (5 bases each). The CDR3 runs 14 residues. Germline CDR1 reads SEHNR; CDR2 reads FQNEAQ (reference sequence). V was trimmed by 4 bases and J by 7 bases, leaving 17 bases between them. The chain's CDR3 is CASSSRDGIGEQYF. Here the CDR3 DNA reads TGTGCCAGCAGCTCCCGGGACGGTATAGGGGAGCAGTACTTC.

The CDR3 DNA reads TGTGCCAGTGGGCCGGGGGGCGCCGCTAGCACAGATACGCAGTATTTT. Translation gives CASGPGGAASTDTQYF. V gene TRBV19 combines with J gene TRBJ2-3; D may be TRBD2 (7 bases). This CDR3 has 16 residues. Looked up from germline, CDR1 is LNHDA and CDR2 is SQIVND (reference sequence). Trimming shortened V by 8 bases and J by 0 bases, and 18 bases separated the two germline ends. The variable domain in full, with the rest retrieved from reference TRBV19 and TRBJ2-3, is DGGITQSPKYLFRKEGQNVTLSCEQNLNHDAMYWYRQDPGQGLRLIYYSQIVNDFQKGDIAEGYSVSREKKESFPLTVTSAQKNPTAFYLCASGPGGAASTDTQYFGPGTRLTVL.

The chain links TRBV14 to TRBJ2-2; 12 nucleotides match TRBD2. This CDR3 region has 20 residues. In germline, CDR1 is SGHDN, CDR2 FVKESK. Unmatched junction bases numbered 8, after V lost 0 bases and J lost 0 bases. The CDR3 DNA reads as TGTGCCAGCAGCCAAGATCTGCGACTAGCGGGAGCCCCGAACACCGGGGAGCTGTTTTTT. Translated, it gives CASSQDLRLAGAPNTGELFF. The variable domain in full, completed from reference TRBV14 and TRBJ2-2, reads EAGVTQFPSHSVIEKGQTVTLRCDPISGHDNLYWYRRVMGKEIKFLLHFVKESKQDESGMPNNRFLAERTGGTYSTLKVQPAELEDSGVYFCASSQDLRLAGAPNTGELFFGEGSRLTVL.

This clone was counted a single time. This sequence joins TRBV7-9 and TRBJ2-5; 11 bases map to TRBD2. This CDR3 comprises 18 residues. Germline V gene lookup returns CDR1 SEHNR and CDR2 FQNEAQ (reference sequence). The junction had 14 bases not matched to a gene; V was cut back by 5 bases and J by 3 bases. The CDR3 sequence is CASSGRGIAGGLEETQYF. For the CDR3, the DNA is TGTGCCAGCAGCGGACGCGGCATAGCGGGAGGGCTGGAAGAGACCCAGTACTTC.